What follows are 22 T cell receptor beta chains derived from one specimen sequenced in a study of blood T cell repertoires in COVID-19. Sequenced by immunoSEQ multiplex PCR; TCRdb stores in-frame clones only, minus some. Of around 94,000 clones in the sample, approximately 86% are singletons; the top ten hold under 2%. Sequenced: peripheral blood. The receptors originated from a man of 80 years or more with acute or convalescent COVID-19.

The chain recombines TRBV6-6 with TRBJ2-2, with 8 positions matching TRBD1. V lost 5 bases to trimming and J lost 5 bases; unmatched junction nucleotides: 7. The CDR3 spans 15 residues. Germline V gives CDR1 MNHNY, CDR2 SVGAGI (reference sequence). The chain's CDR3 is CASSRTGSGTGELFF. The CDR3 region has the DNA TGTGCCAGCAGTCGGACAGGGAGTGGGACCGGGGAGCTGTTTTTT.

The chain uses TRBV9 and TRBJ1-2; maybe TRBD1 (5 bases). Germline values: CDR1 SGDLS, CDR2 YYNGEE. The CDR3 is made up of 15 amino acids. Trimming stripped 3 bases from V and 2 bases from J, with 14 bases between. The CDR3 DNA is TGTGCCAGCAGCGCCTCAGGGCTGGTCAACTATGGCTACACCTTC. Translation gives CASSASGLVNYGYTF.

V gene TRBV6-6 combines with J gene TRBJ1-2; 8 bases line up with TRBD1. There are 14 residues in the CDR3. Germline V CDR1 and CDR2: MNHNY, SVGAGI (reference sequence). V was pared by 7 bases and J by 4 bases, with 8 bases of the junction left unmatched. This CDR3 is CASTDGQGSYGYTF. The CDR3 DNA is TGTGCCAGCACCGACGGACAGGGCTCCTATGGCTACACCTTC.

V is TRBV6-2 or TRBV6-3 and J is TRBJ1-5; 8 positions match TRBD1. The CDR3 consists of 17 residues. Per the germline V gene, CDR1 is MNHEY and CDR2 is SVGEGT. After removal of 2 bases from V and 4 bases from J, the junction contained 10 bases not matched to a gene. The CDR3 DNA reads as TGTGCCAGCAGTTACGGCCTGACAGGGGAATTTAATCAGCCCCAGCATTTT. Encoded protein: CASSYGLTGEFNQPQHF.

The rearrangement joins TRBV7-9 to TRBJ2-1, with a tentative D call TRBD2 (6 bases). This CDR3 has 14 amino acids. Trimming removed 3 bases from V and 12 bases from J, with 18 bases in between. CDR1 and CDR2 (germline): SEHNR, FQNEAQ (reference sequence). The CDR3 sequence is CASSFDYPGSGQFF. CDR3 in DNA: TGTGCCAGCAGCTTTGACTATCCCGGGAGCGGGCAGTTCTTC.

This clone came up once. The chain carries TRBV6-1 and TRBJ2-1; D unresolved. Per the germline V gene, CDR1 is MNHNS and CDR2 is SASEGT. Trimming removed 3 bases at V and 4 bases at J, with 7 bases between. This CDR3 comprises 13 residues. This CDR3 reads CASSERNYNEQFF. DNA of the CDR3: TGTGCCAGCAGTGAGCGGAATTACAATGAGCAGTTCTTC.

CDR3 DNA: TGTGCCAGCAGCGTGGGGACAGGGGCGAGCAATCAGCCCCAGCATTTT. Translating gives CASSVGTGASNQPQHF. The gene calls are TRBV5-6 and TRBJ1-5; 10 nucleotides line up with TRBD1. This CDR3 region has 16 residues. V dropped 4 bases and J dropped 1; count of bases not matched to a gene: 5. Germline lookup yields CDR1 SGHDT and CDR2 YYEEEE.

On this clone: Its ends do not fully match the called genes, so a read error is possible. CDR3 sequence (DNA): TGTGCCAGCAGTGCTGACAGGTGGTACGGGCAGTACTTC. It yields the protein CASSADRWYGQYF. V and J are TRBV28 and TRBJ2-7; tentative D call: TRBD1 (6 bases). This CDR3 spans 13 amino acids. Germline lookup yields CDR1 MDHEN and CDR2 SYDVKM. Full variable domain (missing parts from reference TRBV28 and TRBJ2-7): DVKVTQSSRYLVKRTGEKVFLECVQDMDHENMFWYRQDPGLGLRLIYFSYDVKMKEKGDIPEGYSVSREKKERFSLILESASTNQTSMYLCASSADRWYGQYFGPGTRLTVT.

The chain's CDR3 is CAISESILRDEQYF. The CDR3 nucleotides are TGTGCCATCAGTGAGTCGATTCTACGAGACGAGCAGTACTTC. The chain uses TRBV10-3 and TRBJ2-7; unclear D gene. This CDR3 region has 14 residues. Trimming took off 0 bases at V and 5 bases at J, with 11 bases between the two ends. Germline CDR1 is ENHRY and CDR2 is SYGVKD.

The chain has TRBV30 and TRBJ1-5; the D gene is possibly TRBD1 (6 bases). The germline CDR1 and CDR2 sequences are GTSNPN and SVGIG (reference sequence). The CDR3 has 15 amino acids. Trimming pared 0 bases from V and 4 bases from J, leaving 13 bases between. The CDR3 spells CAWSVRGAGNQPQHF. CDR3 bases: TGTGCCTGGAGTGTACGGGGGGCGGGTAATCAGCCCCAGCATTTT. The full variable domain, with the rest looked up from reference TRBV30 and TRBJ1-5, is SQTIHQWPATLVQPVGSPLSLECTVEGTSNPNLYWYRQAAGRGLQLLFYSVGIGQISSEVPQNLSASRPQDRQFILSSKKLLLSDSGFYLCAWSVRGAGNQPQHFGDGTRLSIL.

This clone has a handful of counts. The V gene is TRBV3-1 (or the pseudogene TRBV3-2), the J gene TRBJ1-3; no definite D call. The CDR3 runs to 14 residues. V was pared by 4 bases and J by 6 bases, with 13 bases between. Germline V lookup: CDR1 LGHDT, CDR2 YNNKEL (reference sequence). The CDR3 nucleotides read TGTGCCAGCAGCCCCCCGGCGAGCGCAAACACCATATATTTT. The encoded protein is CASSPPASANTIYF.

The chain links TRBV10-2 to TRBJ2-3; 8 bases agree with TRBD2. The CDR3 extends over 17 amino acids. V dropped 0 bases and J dropped 2; count of bases not matched to a gene: 7. Per the germline V gene, CDR1 is WSHSY and CDR2 is SAAADI. Here the CDR3 DNA reads TGCGCCAGCAGTGAGTCGGCTTTAGCGGGGTACACAGATACGCAGTATTTT. It yields the protein CASSESALAGYTDTQYF.

About this clone itself: One junction end disagrees with the germline gene, perhaps due to a read error. The chain uses TRBV28 and TRBJ1-2; possibly TRBD1 for D (5 bases). From germline, CDR1 is MDHEN and CDR2 SYDVKM. This CDR3 spans 15 amino acids. The CDR3 DNA is TGTGCCAGCAGTTTACGCCAGGGTGGCCGTTATGACTACACCTTC. Translating it yields CASSLRQGGRYDYTF.

This chain joins TRBV3-1 (or the pseudogene TRBV3-2) and TRBJ2-1; TRBD1 matches 8 bases. The V gene's germline CDR1 is LGHDT and CDR2 YNNKEL (reference sequence). The CDR3 loop spans 15 amino acids. V lost 4 bases, J lost 3 bases, and 5 bases stayed unmatched. As DNA, the CDR3 is TGTGCCAGCAGCCCGGACAGGGCGTTCTACAATGAGCAGTTCTTC. Translated: CASSPDRAFYNEQFF.

The V call is TRBV10-3, the J call TRBJ1-2, with TRBD1 identical over 10 bases. Germline V gives CDR1 ENHRY, CDR2 SYGVKD. Trimming at V came to 2 bases and at J to 6 bases, leaving 6 bases not matched to a gene. This CDR3 is 15 amino acids long. This CDR3 is CAISETDRGRNGYTF. The CDR3 DNA is TGTGCCATCAGTGAGACCGACAGGGGGCGAAATGGCTACACCTTC.

In DNA, the CDR3 is TGCGCCAGCACCATGGAACCGGGACAGGGGGCCCACGAGCAGTACTTC. Its translation: CASTMEPGQGAHEQYF. The chain is built from TRBV5-1 and TRBJ2-7; 12 bases map to TRBD1. Looked up from germline, CDR1 is SGHRS and CDR2 is YFSETQ. The CDR3 covers 16 residues. V shed 6 bases and J 5 bases; nucleotides not matched to a gene: 12.

The genes are TRBV6-1 and TRBJ2-1; 12 bases match TRBD2. V shed 3 bases and J 6 bases; nucleotides not matched to a gene: 3. Germline CDR1 and CDR2: MNHNS and SASEGT. This CDR3 has 15 residues. The CDR3 is CASSDLAGGVNEQFF. The CDR3 DNA follows: TGTGCCAGCAGTGATCTAGCGGGAGGGGTCAATGAGCAGTTCTTC.

The rearrangement uses TRBV12-5 and TRBJ2-1; 12 nucleotides match TRBD2. CDR1 and CDR2 from the germline V gene are LGHNT and FRNRAP. V lost 4 bases, J lost 0 bases, and 10 bases stayed unmatched. The CDR3 covers 19 residues. DNA for the CDR3: TGTGCTAGTGGTTATCGCTCCGGACTAGCGGGGCTCTCCTACAATGAGCAGTTCTTC. This sequence encodes CASGYRSGLAGLSYNEQFF.

This clone was seen only once. The chain employs TRBV6-2 or TRBV6-3 and TRBJ2-7; TRBD1 might be the D (5 bases). Trimming stripped 5 bases from V and 4 bases from J, with 15 bases between. CDR1 is MNHEY and CDR2 is SVGEGT in the germline V gene. This CDR3 spans 14 amino acids. The CDR3 DNA is TGTGCCAGCAGTACCCAAGGGGCAGGATACGAGCAGTACTTC. Its protein is CASSTQGAGYEQYF.

The chain carries TRBV6-1 and TRBJ2-2, with TRBD1 matching 8 bases. The CDR3 consists of 13 residues. Germline values: CDR1 MNHNS, CDR2 SASEGT. V gave up 8 bases and J gave up 6 bases; unmatched junction bases: 5. CDR3 nucleotide sequence: TGTGCCAGCGTGGACAGGGAAGCCGGGGAGCTGTTTTTT. Amino acids: CASVDREAGELFF.

This clone has a single count. The rearrangement joins TRBV5-4 to TRBJ2-7; possible D gene TRBD2, 6 bases. The CDR3 totals 15 residues. CDR1 and CDR2 (germline): SGHNT, YYREEE (reference sequence). V shed 2 bases and J shed 7 bases, with 19 bases lying between them. CDR3 in amino acids: CASSFRLASAREQYF. CDR3 DNA: TGTGCCAGCAGCTTTAGGCTAGCGTCAGCACGGGAGCAGTACTTC.

The chain uses TRBV7-9 and TRBJ2-1; D remains ambiguous. The V and J ends lost 1 base and 8 bases respectively, with 12 bases between them. The CDR3 loop spans 14 amino acids. Per germline, CDR1 SEHNR and CDR2 FQNEAQ (reference sequence). The DNA of the CDR3 is TGTGCCAGCAGCTTAGGGGTAGCTTCGGATGAGCAGTTCTTC. Translated, it gives CASSLGVASDEQFF.